Each of the 14 T cell receptor beta chains below was sequenced from the same sample in a study of cytomegalovirus exposure and HLA in healthy donors. The PCR made use of 60 Vbeta and 13 Jbeta primers. Generated by immunoSEQ multiplex PCR, the TCRdb table keeps only in-frame clones and is missing some. The top ten clones hold roughly 3.6% of a sample with approximately 140,000 clones, 75% to 85% of them seen once. Sequences were obtained from PBMCs. The source is a human donor in good health.

The CDR3 loop is CASSQGTGWEQYF. CDR3 DNA sequence: TGTGCCAGCAGCCAGGGGACAGGGTGGGAGCAGTACTTC. The V and J genes are TRBV4-2 and TRBJ2-7, with TRBD1 matching 9 bases. Germline V gene sequence: CDR1 LGHNA, CDR2 YNFKEQ. The CDR3 runs 13 residues. V shed 3 bases, J shed 7 bases, and the junction held 4 bases outside the gene matches.

The chain combines TRBV7-9 with TRBJ1-4; 9 bases align to TRBD1. J was trimmed by 8 bases and V by 4 bases; bases with no gene match: 17. The CDR3 length is 18 residues. Germline-derived CDR1 and CDR2 are SEHNR and FQNEAQ (reference sequence). The CDR3 spells CASSSSIPTGTGREKLFF. The CDR3 region has the DNA TGTGCCAGCAGCTCTTCGATACCTACCGGGACAGGGCGGGAAAAACTGTTTTTT. The full variable domain, with the rest looked up from reference TRBV7-9 and TRBJ1-4, is DTGVSQNPRHKITKRGQNVTFRCDPISEHNRLYWYRQTLGQGPEFLTYFQNEAQLEKSRLLSDRFSAERPKGSFSTLEIQRTEQGDSAMYLCASSSSIPTGTGREKLFFGSGTQLSVL.

The chain employs TRBV2 and TRBJ2-1; 7 bases align to TRBD2. The trim removed 11 bases at V and 1 base at J, leaving 5 bases unmatched. Germline V gene lookup returns CDR1 SNHLY and CDR2 FYNNEI. The CDR3 runs to 13 residues. This CDR3 is CAVLGGSYNEQFF. For the CDR3, the DNA is TGTGCCGTCCTCGGGGGGTCCTACAATGAGCAGTTCTTC.

The chain joins TRBV9 to TRBJ1-4; D ambiguous. V lost 0 bases and J lost 8, with 20 bases in between. Germline-derived CDR1 and CDR2 are SGDLS and YYNGEE. The CDR3 contains 17 residues. CDR3 sequence reads: CASSVDVSGGLREKLFF. The CDR3 DNA reads TGTGCCAGCAGCGTAGATGTCTCGGGAGGGCTTCGGGAAAAACTGTTTTTT.

The rearrangement uses TRBV6-1 and TRBJ1-1, with D perhaps TRBD1 (5 bases). CDR3 length: 14 residues. Trimming pared 4 bases from V and 7 bases from J, leaving 16 bases between. Germline values: CDR1 MNHNS, CDR2 SASEGT. The CDR3 region is CASSVQGGTYEAFF. CDR3 in DNA: TGTGCCAGCAGTGTGCAGGGTGGAACTTATGAAGCTTTCTTT.

The V and J genes are TRBV19 and TRBJ2-7; D remains ambiguous. This CDR3 region has 14 residues. Trimming shortened V by 4 bases and J by 0 bases, and 10 bases separated the two germline ends. CDR1 is LNHDA and CDR2 is SQIVND in the germline V gene (reference sequence). The CDR3 is CASSTRFSSYEQYF. CDR3 nucleotides: TGTGCCAGTAGTACTAGATTTAGCTCCTACGAGCAGTACTTC.

The rearrangement links TRBV6-5 to TRBJ2-7; TRBD2 might be the D (7 bases). Germline CDR1 and CDR2: MNHEY and SVGAGI. The V and J ends lost 6 bases and 5 bases respectively, with 11 bases between them. This CDR3 has 12 residues. CDR3 protein: CASRSGGHEQYF. The CDR3 DNA sequence: TGTGCCAGCAGGTCGGGGGGCCACGAGCAGTACTTC.

The chain links TRBV5-8 to TRBJ2-1; 7 nucleotides align to TRBD2. Germline V gene lookup returns CDR1 SGHTS and CDR2 YDEGEE. Trimming took 1 base from V and 2 from J; bases not matched to a gene: 6. The length of the CDR3 is 16 residues. This CDR3 reads CASSLKPAGPYNEQFF. As DNA, the CDR3 is TGTGCCAGCAGCTTGAAGCCAGCGGGACCCTACAATGAGCAGTTCTTC.

The chain links TRBV19 to TRBJ2-5; 12 nucleotides agree with TRBD2. Germline V lookup: CDR1 LNHDA, CDR2 SQIVND (reference sequence). Trimming took 5 bases from V and 1 from J; bases not matched to a gene: 8. This CDR3 is 17 amino acids long. CDR3 sequence: CASSLGLAGPIQETQYF. The CDR3 DNA sequence: TGTGCCAGTAGTCTTGGACTAGCGGGACCGATCCAAGAGACCCAGTACTTC.

The chain joins TRBV7-7 to TRBJ2-5; 8 bases match TRBD1. The CDR3 runs to 14 residues. J gave up 1 base and V 5 bases, and 3 bases lay outside the gene matches. Germline V gene sequence: CDR1 SSHAT, CDR2 FNYEAQ (reference sequence). For the CDR3, the DNA is TGTGCCAGCAGCAAACAGGGGGGCCAAGAGACCCAGTACTTC. Amino acids: CASSKQGGQETQYF.

The V call is TRBV27, the J call TRBJ2-7; TRBD1 might be the D (5 bases). In germline, CDR1 is MNHEY, CDR2 SMNVEV (reference sequence). The length of the CDR3 is 14 residues. The ends were cut back, 4 bases at V and 5 bases at J, with 15 bases in the middle. CDR3 bases: TGTGCCAGCAGTTCGGAGACAGCCCTGGACGAGCAGTACTTC. It is translated as CASSSETALDEQYF.

The V and J genes are TRBV25-1 and TRBJ2-3, with no clear D. The V gene lost 6 bases and the J gene lost 2 bases, with 6 bases spanning the gap. The germline gives CDR1 MGHDK, CDR2 SYGVNS. The CDR3 spans 12 residues. The CDR3 nucleotides read TGTGCCAGCAGCTATGACACAGATACGCAGTATTTT. It translates to CASSYDTDTQYF.

The chain has TRBV6-5 and TRBJ2-1; 11 bases are shared with TRBD2. Germline V lookup: CDR1 MNHEY, CDR2 SVGAGI. V shed 5 bases, J shed 5 bases, and the junction held 5 bases outside the gene matches. CDR3 length equals 15 residues. Here the CDR3 DNA reads TGTGCCAGCAGTAGACCGGGACTAGCGGACAATGAGCAGTTCTTC. Translated, it gives CASSRPGLADNEQFF.

The chain combines TRBV15 with TRBJ2-1, with 7 bases identical to TRBD1. Germline assignment: CDR1 LNHNV and CDR2 YYDKDF (reference sequence). The CDR3 sequence is 17 residues long. The trim removed 1 base at V and 2 bases at J, leaving 8 bases unmatched. The CDR3 DNA is TGTGCCACCAGCAGAGTTCAACAGGGGCCAGCCTACAATGAGCAGTTCTTC. Translation gives CATSRVQQGPAYNEQFF.